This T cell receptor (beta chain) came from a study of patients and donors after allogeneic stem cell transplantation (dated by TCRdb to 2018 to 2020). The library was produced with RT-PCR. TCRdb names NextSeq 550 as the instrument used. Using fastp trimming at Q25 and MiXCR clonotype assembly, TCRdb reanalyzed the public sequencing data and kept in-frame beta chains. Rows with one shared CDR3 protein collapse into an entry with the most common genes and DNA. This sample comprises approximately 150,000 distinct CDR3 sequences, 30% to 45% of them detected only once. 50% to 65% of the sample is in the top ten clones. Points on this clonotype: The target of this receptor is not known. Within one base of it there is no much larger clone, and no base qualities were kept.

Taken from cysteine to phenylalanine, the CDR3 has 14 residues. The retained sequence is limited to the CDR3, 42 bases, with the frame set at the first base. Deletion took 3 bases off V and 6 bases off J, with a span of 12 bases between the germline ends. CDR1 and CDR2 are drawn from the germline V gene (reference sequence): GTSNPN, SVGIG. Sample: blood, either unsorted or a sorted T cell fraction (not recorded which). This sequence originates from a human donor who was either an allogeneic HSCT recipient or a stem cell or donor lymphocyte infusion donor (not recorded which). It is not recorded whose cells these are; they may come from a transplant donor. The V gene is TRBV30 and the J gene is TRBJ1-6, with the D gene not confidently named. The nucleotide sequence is TGTGCCTGGAGAGGGCAGCATCTTAATTCACCCCTCCACTTT. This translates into CAWRGQHLNSPLHF.